Listed below are T cell receptor beta chains from one sample, sequenced in a study of tumour-infiltrating T cells in Burkitt lymphoma. Sequencing was performed with immunoSEQ multiplex PCR; in TCRdb, only in-frame clones are kept and a portion is missing. Of fewer than 8,000 clones listed, 85% to 90% are singletons. The specimen was tumor tissue. The source of these receptors is a human donor with Burkitt lymphoma. The CDR3 runs from the conserved cysteine through the conserved F or W. The D gene is left open where the match is weak. Part of the rows lack a size; the others show once, few, many or a class for expanded clones.

v_call	d_call	j_call	clone_size	cdr3_nt	cdr3_aa
TRBV9	TRBD2	TRBJ2-7	.	TGTGCCAGCAGCGCGGGACTAGCGAACTCCTACGAGCAGTACTTC	CASSAGLANSYEQYF
TRBV11-2	.	TRBJ2-4	.	TGTGCCAGCAGCCCCTCCGGGGACATTCAGTACTTC	CASSPSGDIQYF
TRBV6-1	.	TRBJ1-3	.	TGTGCCAGCGGAAATGGCATGGTCGGAAACACCATATATTTT	CASGNGMVGNTIYF
TRBV27	.	TRBJ2-7	.	TGTGCCAGCAGTTATAGGGGAGCCATCTACGAGCAGTACTTC	CASSYRGAIYEQYF
TRBV19	.	TRBJ1-3	.	TGTGCCAGTAGTCCGCCCGGACCCAGCTCTGGAAACACCATATATTTT	CASSPPGPSSGNTIYF
TRBV5-1	.	TRBJ2-3	.	TGCGCCAGCCGAGCGGGCCAACTATCGGGCCCAGATACGCAGTATTTT	CASRAGQLSGPDTQYF
TRBV27	TRBD1	TRBJ2-2	.	TGTACCAGCAGTTTATCTCTACCTGGGCAGGGGGCGCGTACCGGGGAGCTGTTTTTT	CTSSLSLPGQGARTGELFF
TRBV15	TRBD1	TRBJ2-5	.	TGTGCCACCAGCAGAGATGGGGACAGCAAGACCCAGTACTTC	CATSRDGDSKTQYF
TRBV5-1	.	TRBJ2-2	.	TGCGCCAGCAGTTCGGGGACCGTAATTAACACCGGGGAGCTGTTTTTT	CASSSGTVINTGELFF
TRBV7-7	.	TRBJ2-5	few	TGTGCTAGCAGTACGGACACAGCACAAGAGACCCAGTACTTC	CASSTDTAQETQYF
TRBV27	.	TRBJ1-2	.	TGTGCCAGCAGTCCGTATTTACAAAACTATGGCTACACCTTC	CASSPYLQNYGYTF
TRBV6-5	.	TRBJ2-7	.	TGTGCCAGCAGTTCGCAGGGGACGGGCGAGCAGTACTTC	CASSSQGTGEQYF
TRBV27	TRBD1	TRBJ2-7	.	TGTGCCAGCACCTCGAGACAGGGGTCTTCCCGCGAGCAGTACTTC	CASTSRQGSSREQYF
TRBV6-5	.	TRBJ1-1	.	TGTGCCAGCAGTTACCCCGGCAGCACTGAAGCTTTCTTT	CASSYPGSTEAFF
TRBV5-1	.	TRBJ1-1	.	TGCGCCAGCAGCTTCCTAGGTGGGGACACTGAAGCTTTCTTT	CASSFLGGDTEAFF
TRBV7-8	.	TRBJ1-4	.	TGTGCCAGCAGCTTACGGGTCCTTAATGAAAAACTGTTTTTT	CASSLRVLNEKLFF
TRBV5-4	TRBD1	TRBJ2-6	.	TGTGCCAGCAGCCCCCCCCGCCAGGGGGCGTCTGGGGCCAACGTCCTGACTTTC	CASSPPRQGASGANVLTF
TRBV7-2	.	TRBJ1-6	.	TGTGCCAGCAGCTTCACTTGGGGCAGGGGACATTCACCCCTCCACTTT	CASSFTWGRGHSPLHF
TRBV4-1	.	TRBJ1-1	.	TGCGCCAGCAGCCTGATCAGGGAAGGGACTGAAGCTTTCTTT	CASSLIREGTEAFF
TRBV27	.	TRBJ2-2	.	TGTGCCAGTACGTTTGGGGCGGCTAACACCGGGGAGCTGTTTTTT	CASTFGAANTGELFF
TRBV9	.	TRBJ2-1	.	TGTGCCAGCAGCGTAGCCCCCATCTACGAACTAGGAGTCTCCTACAATGAGCAGTTCTTC	CASSVAPIYELGVSYNEQFF
TRBV5-6	.	TRBJ2-7	.	TGTGCCAGCAGCCCGACTCGGACCGCCAGGCTGAACGAGCAGTACTTC	CASSPTRTARLNEQYF
TRBV9	TRBD1	TRBJ1-1	.	TGTGCCCATGGTAGTGGGGACAGACATTACACTGAAGCTTTCTTT	CAHGSGDRHYTEAFF
TRBV9	.	TRBJ2-2	.	TGTGCCAGCAGCGTCTTTGTAGGGTTAAGCACCGGGGAGCTGTTTTTT	CASSVFVGLSTGELFF
TRBV2	.	TRBJ1-5	.	TGTGCCAGCAGTGAAGACCGGGAGCCCCAGCATTTT	CASSEDREPQHF
TRBV4-1	TRBD1	TRBJ2-6	few	TGCGCCAGCAGCCAAGGGCAGGGGGCTGGGGCCAACGTCCTGACTTTC	CASSQGQGAGANVLTF
TRBV19	.	TRBJ2-5	.	TGTGCCAGTAGTATGATAGGGGGAGAGGAGACCCAGTACTTC	CASSMIGGEETQYF
TRBV7-9	TRBD1	TRBJ2-7	few	TGTGCCAGCAGCTTAGCGAGGGACAGGGCTGGCGAGCAGTACTTC	CASSLARDRAGEQYF
TRBV6-6	TRBD1	TRBJ2-2	.	TGTGCCAGCAGTTACTCGGGACAGGGGGCCGGGGAGCTGTTTTTT	CASSYSGQGAGELFF
TRBV5-8	.	TRBJ2-7	.	TGTGCCAGCAGCCGGGACACCTCCTACGAGCAGTACTTC	CASSRDTSYEQYF
TRBV25-1	TRBD1	TRBJ1-1	.	TGTGCCGGGGGGATTGGACAGGGGGAAGGAGGCACTGAAGCTTTCTTT	CAGGIGQGEGGTEAFF
TRBV6-5	.	TRBJ2-7	.	TGTGCCAGCAGTTACTCCCCGAGACGAACCTACGAGCAGTACTTC	CASSYSPRRTYEQYF
TRBV14	.	TRBJ2-7	.	TGTGCCAGCAGCCAACCCACCACAGGGCCGCTGTCCTCCTACGAGCAGTACTTC	CASSQPTTGPLSSYEQYF
TRBV28	TRBD2	TRBJ2-1	.	TGTGCCAGCAGTTCTACTAGCGGGAGGGCGAATGAGCAGTTCTTC	CASSSTSGRANEQFF
TRBV7-6	TRBD1	TRBJ1-2	.	TGTGCCAGCAGCTTCGGGACAGTTCATAACTATGGCTACACCTTC	CASSFGTVHNYGYTF
TRBV10-1	TRBD1	TRBJ2-6	.	TGCGCCAGCAAGACAGGGTCGTGGGGCTCTGGGGCCAACGTCCTGACTTTC	CASKTGSWGSGANVLTF
TRBV10-3	.	TRBJ1-2	few	TGTGCCGCCTTCCGCCTGCGGGAGTCAATTAACTATGGCTACACCTTC	CAAFRLRESINYGYTF
TRBV7-9	.	TRBJ1-1	once	TGTGCCAGCAGCTTAATGTTCCCGGAGGGAGCTTTCTTT	CASSLMFPEGAFF
TRBV7-2	TRBD2	TRBJ2-5	.	TGTGCCAGCAGCTTGGGGACTAGCGGGAGTCAAGAGACCCAGTACTTC	CASSLGTSGSQETQYF
TRBV29-1	.	TRBJ2-5	.	TGCAGCGTTGGTGGGGGCTTAGAGACCCAGTACTTC	CSVGGGLETQYF